This T cell receptor (beta chain) was observed in a study of blood T cell repertoires in COVID-19. About the research overall: Acute and convalescent COVID-19 samples came from the United States, Italy and Spain. From T cells, B-cell-depleted T cells, or PBMCs came the material, which was cDNA or gDNA.

V lost 5 bases and J lost 7; bases outside the gene matches: 7. Germline loops: CDR1 SNHLY, CDR2 FYNNEI. The length of the CDR3 is 14 residues. Enrollees, roughly 18 to 89 years old, lived in 24 US areas. In assigning cohorts, the study relied on participant-reported clinical history. Repertoires were generated with immunoSEQ multiplex PCR, while TCRdb's copy carries only in-frame clones and drops some. The data show 400,000 to 500,000 clones, with roughly 90% seen just once and approximately 1.5% held by the top ten. The TCR sequence derives from a woman under 30 who had been exposed to COVID-19. The source material was PBMCs or T cells enriched from blood (not recorded which). J is TRBJ2-2 and V is TRBV2, with 7 bases matching TRBD1. The CDR3 DNA sequence: TGTGCCAGCAGTCTAGACAGGGTGAACGGGGAGCTGTTTTTT. It translates to CASSLDRVNGELFF.